This entry lists 10 T cell receptor beta chains sequenced from one sample in a study of CD8 T cells in ankylosing spondylitis. General study points: A TCR beta motif of 8 or 9 highly homologous variants appeared characteristic of ankylosing spondylitis blood.

These receptors have no identified antigens. TCRdb independently ran MiXCR on the 5' RACE reads; one entry per CDR3 protein. The sample lists about 440,000 distinct CDR3 sequences, roughly 18% occurring once. The specimen sequenced was blood, either unsorted or a sorted T cell fraction (not recorded which). These receptors were taken from a male donor with ankylosing spondylitis.

This clonotype has at least ten counts. V is TRBV20-1 and J is TRBJ2-7; D gene unclear. The V end was cut by 2 bases, the J end by 3 bases, with 5 bases between. Germline assignment: CDR1 DFQATT and CDR2 SNEGSKA (reference sequence). There are 11 residues in the CDR3. The CDR3 sequence: CSARLGYEQYF. DNA of the CDR3: TGCAGTGCTAGATTAGGCTACGAGCAGTACTTC.

This clonotype turned up a few times. The chain uses TRBV12-3 or TRBV12-4 and TRBJ2-3; 12 bases line up with TRBD2. J was trimmed by 4 bases and V by 5 bases; bases with no gene match: 10. The CDR3 is 17 amino acids. The CDR3 spells CASSLKTSGRFPDTQYF. The CDR3 DNA is TGTGCCAGCAGTCTCAAGACTAGCGGGAGATTCCCAGATACGCAGTATTTT.

This clonotype was observed at least ten times. V gene TRBV27 combines with J gene TRBJ2-2, with D unclear. The CDR3 covers 14 residues. Germline V gene lookup returns CDR1 MNHEY and CDR2 SMNVEV (reference sequence). V was trimmed by 4 bases and J by 1 base, leaving 7 bases between them. This CDR3 is CASSYAVNTGELFF. CDR3 nucleotide sequence: TGTGCCAGCAGTTACGCGGTGAACACCGGGGAGCTGTTTTTT.

The chain recombines TRBV5-1 with TRBJ2-7; perhaps TRBD1 as D (6 bases). Trimming cost V 6 bases and J 2 bases, with 9 bases left between them. The germline CDR1 and CDR2 sequences are SGHRS and YFSETQ. There are 12 residues in the CDR3. CDR3 nucleotide sequence: TGCGCCAGCAAACAGGGCGCCTACGAGCAGTACTTC. This encodes CASKQGAYEQYF.

This clonotype was recorded a few times. The rearrangement joins TRBV4-2 to TRBJ2-1; 7 nucleotides match TRBD1. The CDR3 is made up of 15 amino acids. Unmatched junction bases numbered 10, after V lost 3 bases and J lost 8 bases. The germline V gene has CDR1 LGHNA and CDR2 YNFKEQ. The CDR3 DNA reads as TGTGCCAGCAGCCAGCCGGGACAGACCACGTATGAGCAGTTCTTC. Residues: CASSQPGQTTYEQFF.

V is TRBV15 and J is TRBJ2-1, with TRBD1 as a possible D gene (6 bases). Germline V lookup: CDR1 LNHNV, CDR2 YYDKDF (reference sequence). The CDR3 consists of 14 residues. Trimming removed 3 bases from V and 9 bases from J, with 15 bases in between. CDR3 nucleotide sequence: TGTGCCACCAGCAGCACTAGGGGGTTAGCTGAGCAGTTCTTC. It yields the protein CATSSTRGLAEQFF.

V and J are TRBV29-1 and TRBJ1-1, with 10 positions matching TRBD1. This CDR3 comprises 15 residues. After removal of 7 bases from V and 3 bases from J, the junction contained 11 bases not matched to a gene. Germline lookup yields CDR1 SQVTM and CDR2 ANQGSEA. In nucleotides, the CDR3 is TGCAGCGCCGGAGGACAGGGGGTAGTGGACACTGAAGCTTTCTTT. This translates into CSAGGQGVVDTEAFF.

This clonotype came up a few times. The rearrangement links TRBV20-1 to TRBJ1-1, with 9 bases fitting TRBD1. Germline V gene data show CDR1 as DFQATT and CDR2 as SNEGSKA (reference sequence). The J segment lost 6 bases and the V segment lost 2 bases, leaving 10 bases of the junction unmatched. This CDR3 contains 15 residues. CDR3 bases: TGCAGTGCTAGATCGCCGGGGACAGGGCCGCCTGAAGCTTTCTTT. Protein sequence: CSARSPGTGPPEAFF.

This clonotype was seen repeatedly, ten times or more. V is TRBV4-1 and J is TRBJ1-1, with 7 positions matching TRBD1. This CDR3 is 16 amino acids long. V lost 3 bases and J lost 0; bases outside the gene matches: 7. Germline loops: CDR1 MGHRA, CDR2 YSYEKL. In DNA form, the CDR3 reads TGCGCCAGCAGCCAGGGGGACAGATACATGAACACTGAAGCTTTCTTT. Protein: CASSQGDRYMNTEAFF.

The rearrangement links TRBV18 to TRBJ1-2; the match to TRBD1 covers 8 bases. Germline V gene sequence: CDR1 KGHSH, CDR2 LQKENI. Trimming cost V 5 bases and J 1 base; bases outside gene matches: 9. The CDR3 has 16 residues. The CDR3 bases are TGTGCCAGCTCAGCTTTACAGGGGGATCTTAACTATGGCTACACCTTC. This codes for CASSALQGDLNYGYTF.